This T cell receptor beta chain was profiled in a study of cytomegalovirus exposure and HLA in healthy donors. Study details: A subsequent analysis stated that the 120 or so validation repertoires were run on the same platform as the approximately 700 first-cohort repertoires.

The donors were members of the validation cohort, which comprised 120 subjects and was separate from the first cohort of some 680 subjects. Germline-derived CDR1 and CDR2 are SQVTM and ANQGSEA. The CDR3 runs to 13 residues. V was cut by 7 bases and J by 1 base, with 13 bases left in between. Note on this clone: Its antigen is unknown.

Study conclusions and caveats: According to the study, 150 to 200 TCR beta chains were cytomegalovirus-associated. A few CMV-associated chains were confirmed in vitro to be specific for CMV antigens.

Libraries were prepared by immunoSEQ multiplex PCR; TCRdb keeps only in-frame clonotypes and omits some of them. Of around 63,000 clones in the sample, 95% to 97% were seen once. This receptor was obtained from a woman younger than 30 in good health and CMV-seronegative. This rearrangement joins TRBV29-1 to TRBJ1-1, with a tentative D call TRBD1 (5 bases). Sequences were obtained from PBMCs. CDR3 protein: CSAIWGGNTEAFF. The CDR3, as DNA: TGCAGCGCCATCTGGGGGGGGAACACTGAAGCTTTCTTT.